The next 11 T cell receptor beta chains were all read from a single sample in a study of early T cells in non-severe SARS-CoV-2 infection. TCRdb used MiXCR to reprocess the 5' RACE reads, holding one entry per CDR3 protein. In the table there are tens of thousands of distinct CDR3 sequences, 23% of which are singletons. The sequencing here drew on whole blood, taken at baseline. These receptors were obtained from an adult who was a healthcare worker with PCR-confirmed SARS-CoV-2 infection or an uninfected control (not recorded which).

The table lists this clonotype with a few counts. CDR3 residues: CASSPGRDEQFF. In nucleotides, the CDR3 is TGTGCCAGCTCACCGGGAAGGGATGAGCAGTTCTTC. The J gene is TRBJ2-1, the V gene TRBV18; D ambiguous. Germline-derived CDR1 and CDR2 are KGHSH and LQKENI. This CDR3 region has 12 residues. Trimming left V 3 bases short and J 8 bases short, with 8 bases between.

The V gene is TRBV30, the J gene TRBJ2-5, with 7 bases that match TRBD2. The V gene end was trimmed by 0 bases and the J gene end by 1 base; junction bases not matched to a gene: 5. This CDR3 has 15 residues. Germline CDR1 and CDR2: GTSNPN and SVGIG (reference sequence). The chain's CDR3 is CAWSVMREGQETQYF. CDR3 DNA: TGTGCCTGGAGTGTAATGAGGGAGGGCCAAGAGACCCAGTACTTC.

This clonotype occurred a few times. V gene TRBV7-9 combines with J gene TRBJ2-7, with a tentative D call TRBD1 (6 bases). Germline lookup yields CDR1 SEHNR and CDR2 FQNEAQ (reference sequence). The CDR3 spans 13 residues. Trimming pared 4 bases from V and 2 bases from J, leaving 9 bases between. The CDR3 spells CASSSDRPYEQYF. In nucleotides, the CDR3 is TGTGCCAGCAGCTCGGACAGACCCTACGAGCAGTACTTC.

In its sample, this clonotype was seen a few times. The chain combines TRBV4-2 with TRBJ1-1; 11 nucleotides line up with TRBD1. Trimming cost V 4 bases and J 11 bases; bases outside gene matches: 12. The germline CDR1 and CDR2 sequences are LGHNA and YNFKEQ. This CDR3 contains 15 residues. The CDR3 sequence is CASSPVGGQGAGAFF. In DNA, the CDR3 is TGTGCCAGCAGCCCCGTCGGCGGACAGGGGGCTGGGGCTTTCTTT.

This chain uses TRBV9 with TRBJ2-7, with no clear D. The length of the CDR3 is 15 residues. Germline CDR1 reads SGDLS; CDR2 reads YYNGEE. V gave up 0 bases and J gave up 2 bases, with 12 bases separating them. The CDR3 protein is CASSVAVGRAYEQYF. CDR3 DNA sequence: TGTGCCAGCAGCGTAGCCGTGGGTAGGGCCTACGAGCAGTACTTC.

The chain recombines TRBV6-5 with TRBJ2-3; TRBD1 aligns across 8 bases. This CDR3 is 15 amino acids long. J lost 4 bases, V lost 0 bases, and 3 bases had no gene match. Germline-derived CDR1 and CDR2 are MNHEY and SVGAGI. CDR3 nucleotides: TGTGCCAGCAGTTACTCGGGCAGGGGGCCAGATACGCAGTATTTT. Its protein product is CASSYSGRGPDTQYF.

The chain combines TRBV19 with TRBJ1-5; tentative D call: TRBD1 (6 bases). The CDR3 consists of 16 residues. Per the germline V gene, CDR1 is LNHDA and CDR2 is SQIVND (reference sequence). V gave up 4 bases and J gave up 0 bases, with 13 bases separating them. As DNA, the CDR3 is TGTGCCAGTAGTACCGGACAGTATTATAGCAATCAGCCCCAGCATTTT. It translates to CASSTGQYYSNQPQHF.

This clonotype was counted only a few times. The rearrangement links TRBV19 to TRBJ1-5; perhaps TRBD1 as D (5 bases). The CDR3 spans 15 residues. The V and J ends lost 0 bases and 2 bases respectively, with 8 bases between them. The germline V gene has CDR1 LNHDA and CDR2 SQIVND (reference sequence). The CDR3 DNA follows: TGTGCCAGTAGTATAGACCCCAGGGGCAATCAGCCCCAGCATTTT. Amino acid sequence: CASSIDPRGNQPQHF. Full variable domain (missing parts from reference TRBV19 and TRBJ1-5): DGGITQSPKYLFRKEGQNVTLSCEQNLNHDAMYWYRQDPGQGLRLIYYSQIVNDFQKGDIAEGYSVSREKKESFPLTVTSAQKNPTAFYLCASSIDPRGNQPQHFGDGTRLSIL.

The J gene is TRBJ1-1, the V gene TRBV12-5; possibly TRBD1 for D (6 bases). Trimming removed 7 bases at V and 10 bases at J, with 16 bases between. The CDR3 loop spans 12 amino acids. Germline CDR1 LGHNT, CDR2 FRNRAP. The CDR3 coding sequence is TGTGCTAGTGACTTTGGGGGCTTGAGAGCTTTCTTT. Protein sequence: CASDFGGLRAFF.

This chain links TRBV3-1 with TRBJ1-6; D unresolved. V was clipped by 3 bases and J by 10 bases, with 10 bases between them. The CDR3 contains 13 residues. CDR1 is LGHDT and CDR2 is YNNKEL in the germline V gene (reference sequence). The CDR3 DNA is TGTGCCAGCAGCCAGGCACAAGGGTCACCCCTCCACTTT. Translating gives CASSQAQGSPLHF.

The chain uses TRBV7-6 and TRBJ1-4; no clear D. Germline V gene data show CDR1 as SGHVS and CDR2 as FNYEAQ. V was cut by 7 bases and J by 11 bases, with 5 bases left in between. The CDR3 is 9 residues long. Written as DNA, the CDR3 is TGTGCCAGCATGAGGAAACTGTTTTTT. It yields the protein CASMRKLFF. Complete variable domain (other parts from reference TRBV7-6 and TRBJ1-4): GAGVSQSPRYKVTKRGQDVALRCDPISGHVSLYWYRQALGQGPEFLTYFNYEAQQDKSGLPNDRFSAERPEGSISTLTIQRTEQRDSAMYRCASMRKLFFGSGTQLSVL.